Below, 19 T cell receptor beta chains from the same sample are listed, as sequenced in a study of T cells in pancreatic ductal adenocarcinoma. Method: immunoSEQ multiplex PCR; TCRdb's copy keeps in-frame clones and lacks some. Of under 30,000 clones detected, around nine tenths appear once; the ten largest clones hold roughly 2%. The selected patients with pancreatic ductal adenocarcinoma had surgery but no neoadjuvant therapy. Sequencing was performed on PBMCs. Every receptor here comes from a human donor with pancreatic ductal adenocarcinoma.

This clone has just one count. V usage is TRBV5-1 and J usage is TRBJ2-1; 9 bases fit TRBD1. V lost 5 bases to trimming and J lost 4 bases; unmatched junction nucleotides: 7. CDR3 length equals 15 residues. Germline V gives CDR1 SGHRS, CDR2 YFSETQ. The CDR3 DNA sequence: TGCGCCAGCAGTAAGGGACAGGGAAAGTACAATGAGCAGTTCTTC. It encodes CASSKGQGKYNEQFF.

V gene TRBV2 combines with J gene TRBJ1-1; a possible D gene is TRBD1 (6 bases). Germline CDR1 is SNHLY and CDR2 is FYNNEI. V gave up 6 bases and J gave up 1 base, with 15 bases separating them. The CDR3 covers 15 residues. In DNA, the CDR3 is TGTGCCAGCAGCCGGGGGCGTTACGCGAACACTGAAGCTTTCTTT. It specifies CASSRGRYANTEAFF.

The chain links TRBV6-4 to TRBJ1-6; tentatively, D is TRBD1 (6 bases). Germline V gene data show CDR1 as MRHNA and CDR2 as SNTAGT. V lost 2 bases and J 10 bases, leaving 15 bases between the germline ends. The CDR3 totals 15 residues. The CDR3 sequence: CASSDGNTGKSPLHF. CDR3 nucleotides: TGTGCCAGCAGTGACGGGAACACAGGGAAATCACCCCTCCACTTT.

The J gene is TRBJ2-7, the V gene TRBV5-1, with 7 bases that match TRBD1. The junction had 6 bases not matched to a gene; V was cut back by 1 base and J by 5 bases. Germline V gene lookup returns CDR1 SGHRS and CDR2 YFSETQ. The CDR3 has 14 residues. CDR3 region: CASSLRDRAHEQYF. CDR3 sequence (DNA): TGCGCCAGCAGCTTGCGGGACAGAGCCCACGAGCAGTACTTC.

This clone was detected once. This rearrangement joins TRBV23-1 to TRBJ2-5; 10 bases match TRBD1. TRBV23-1 is an open reading frame whose function is uncertain. The CDR3 runs 14 residues. V shed 9 bases and J 5 bases; nucleotides not matched to a gene: 9. The CDR3 here is CAREPGQGRETQYF. The CDR3 region has the DNA TGCGCCAGAGAACCGGGACAGGGGAGGGAGACCCAGTACTTC.

This sequence joins TRBV29-1 and TRBJ1-1; D possibly corresponds to TRBD1 (6 bases). The length of the CDR3 is 13 residues. V was trimmed by 7 bases and J by 2 bases, leaving 14 bases between them. Germline V gene data show CDR1 as SQVTM and CDR2 as ANQGSEA. The chain's CDR3 is CSGGGGVNTEAFF. Written as DNA, the CDR3 is TGCAGCGGAGGAGGGGGAGTAAACACTGAAGCTTTCTTT. The variable domain in full, completed from reference TRBV29-1 and TRBJ1-1, reads SAVISQKPSRDICQRGTSLTIQCQVDSQVTMMFWYRQQPGQSLTLIATANQGSEATYESGFVIDKFPISRPNLTFSTLTVSNMSPEDSSIYLCSGGGGVNTEAFFGQGTRLTVV.

This chain joins TRBV13 and TRBJ2-7; 9 nucleotides align to TRBD2. This CDR3 has 14 amino acids. Germline CDR1 and CDR2: PRHDT and FYEKMQ (reference sequence). V lost 1 base, J lost 5 bases, and 3 bases stayed unmatched. The CDR3 region is CASSLAGTSNEQYF. The CDR3 bases are TGTGCCAGCAGCTTAGCCGGGACTAGCAACGAGCAGTACTTC.

This clone was found once. V gene TRBV10-3 combines with J gene TRBJ2-3; D might be TRBD1 (5 bases). V was trimmed by 10 bases and J by 1 base, leaving 21 bases between them. The CDR3 runs 16 residues. Germline values: CDR1 ENHRY, CDR2 SYGVKD. The CDR3 DNA sequence: TGTGCCACCAAGAAACAGGTCGACCTTCGCACAGATACGCAGTATTTT. Its protein is CATKKQVDLRTDTQYF.

V and J are TRBV2 and TRBJ1-1; weak D call: TRBD1 (5 bases). The V gene's germline CDR1 is SNHLY and CDR2 FYNNEI. The CDR3 totals 13 residues. Trimming pared 3 bases from V and 3 bases from J, leaving 8 bases between. The CDR3 DNA is TGTGCCAGCAGTGACCAGGGTTACACTGAAGCTTTCTTT. The encoded protein is CASSDQGYTEAFF.

This rearrangement joins TRBV19 to TRBJ2-1; 10 positions agree with TRBD2. V shed 3 bases and J 5 bases; nucleotides not matched to a gene: 10. Germline V gene lookup returns CDR1 LNHDA and CDR2 SQIVND (reference sequence). The CDR3 extends over 17 amino acids. CDR3 nucleotide sequence: TGTGCCAGTAGTATTCTAGCGGGAGTACTATTCGACAATGAGCAGTTCTTC. Translation gives CASSILAGVLFDNEQFF.

The genes are TRBV7-2 and TRBJ2-7; either TRBD1 or TRBD2 may supply D (6 bases each). Germline V gene sequence: CDR1 SGHTA, CDR2 FQGNSA. The CDR3 contains 15 residues. V was shortened by 5 bases and J by 2 bases, with 16 bases between the two germline ends. The DNA of the CDR3 is TGTGCCAGCAGCCGATCCGGGGGCGAGACCTACGAGCAGTACTTC. Its protein product is CASSRSGGETYEQYF.

This clone has a handful of counts. The chain has TRBV28 and TRBJ2-1; 8 bases are shared with TRBD2. This CDR3 has 15 residues. J lost 7 bases, V lost 3 bases, and 8 bases had no gene match. CDR1 and CDR2 from the germline V gene are MDHEN and SYDVKM. The CDR3 region is CASSLGGRFMNEQFF. For the CDR3, the DNA is TGTGCCAGCAGTTTGGGCGGGAGGTTTATGAATGAGCAGTTCTTC.

This clone has just one count. The chain combines TRBV6-4 with TRBJ1-2, with a tentative D call TRBD1 (6 bases). Trimming shortened V by 3 bases and J by 7 bases, and 21 bases separated the two germline ends. Germline V gene lookup returns CDR1 MRHNA and CDR2 SNTAGT. CDR3 size: 16 residues. This CDR3 reads CASSEGRATGESGYTF. DNA for the CDR3: TGTGCCAGCAGTGAAGGACGTGCGACAGGAGAAAGTGGCTACACCTTC.

This clone has only one observation. V is TRBV15 and J is TRBJ2-7; TRBD1 matches at 7 bases. The V gene end was trimmed by 1 base and the J gene end by 2 bases; junction bases not matched to a gene: 8. The germline V gene encodes CDR1 LNHNV and CDR2 YYDKDF (reference sequence). CDR3 length equals 16 residues. CDR3 sequence reads: CATSRAIGQGAYEQYF. CDR3 DNA sequence: TGTGCCACCAGCAGAGCAATTGGCCAGGGGGCCTACGAGCAGTACTTC.

This clone was seen a single time. The junction shows a germline mismatch at one end, possibly a read error. V and J are TRBV13 and TRBJ2-3; no firm D call. Germline loops: CDR1 PRHDT, CDR2 FYEKMQ (reference sequence). CDR3 length: 14 residues. CDR3 in DNA: TGTGCCAGCAGCCTAGGGTCCAGCACAGATACGCAGTATTTT. Amino acids: CASSLGSSTDTQYF.

V is TRBV9 and J is TRBJ2-1, with D possibly being TRBD1 (6 bases). Germline CDR1 reads SGDLS; CDR2 reads YYNGEE. The V end was cut by 0 bases, the J end by 3 bases, with 13 bases between. The CDR3 has 16 amino acids. DNA for the CDR3: TGTGCCAGCAGCGTAGAACAGGGCGGGCTCTACAATGAGCAGTTCTTC. This translates into CASSVEQGGLYNEQFF. The whole variable domain, filled in from reference TRBV9 and TRBJ2-1, reads DSGVTQTPKHLITATGQRVTLRCSPRSGDLSVYWYQQSLDQGLQFLIQYYNGEERAKGNILERFSAQQFPDLHSELNLSSLELGDSALYFCASSVEQGGLYNEQFFGPGTRLTVL.

The V call is TRBV6-5, the J call TRBJ2-7; 10 bases line up with TRBD1. V shed 5 bases, J shed 3 bases, and the junction held 7 bases outside the gene matches. The CDR3 covers 15 residues. The germline V gene encodes CDR1 MNHEY and CDR2 SVGAGI. The CDR3 sequence: CASSQTGTGVYEQYF. As DNA, the CDR3 is TGTGCCAGCAGTCAAACCGGGACAGGGGTCTACGAGCAGTACTTC.

This rearrangement joins TRBV2 to TRBJ1-2; D unclear. Deletions cut 3 bases from V and 5 bases from J, with 4 bases between. The CDR3 runs 11 residues. Germline V gives CDR1 SNHLY, CDR2 FYNNEI. CDR3 sequence: CASSDWYGYTF. DNA of the CDR3: TGTGCCAGCAGTGACTGGTATGGCTACACCTTC.

V gene TRBV19 combines with J gene TRBJ2-1, with no clear D. The CDR3 covers 12 residues. Between the trimmed V and J ends, which lost 3 bases and 6 bases, there was a span of 6 bases. CDR1 LNHDA and CDR2 SQIVND come from the germline V gene (reference sequence). CDR3 DNA sequence: TGTGCCAGTAGTATCCAGACCAATGAGCAGTTCTTC. Its protein product is CASSIQTNEQFF.